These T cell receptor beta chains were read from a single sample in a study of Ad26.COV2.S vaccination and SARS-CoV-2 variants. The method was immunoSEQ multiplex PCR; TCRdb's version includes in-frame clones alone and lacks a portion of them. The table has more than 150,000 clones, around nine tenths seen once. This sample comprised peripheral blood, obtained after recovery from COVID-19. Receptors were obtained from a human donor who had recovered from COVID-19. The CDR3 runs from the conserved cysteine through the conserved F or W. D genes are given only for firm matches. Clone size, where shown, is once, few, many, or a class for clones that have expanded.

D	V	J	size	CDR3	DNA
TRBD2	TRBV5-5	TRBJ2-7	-	CASSLSGSTHEQYF	TGTGCCAGCAGCTTAAGCGGGAGTACGCACGAGCAGTACTTC
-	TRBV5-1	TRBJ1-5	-	CASSPFAGTAPQHF	TGCGCCAGCAGCCCCTTCGCTGGGACGGCGCCCCAGCATTTT
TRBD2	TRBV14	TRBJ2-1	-	CASSRLAGEESGGYNEQFF	TGTGCCAGCAGCCGACTAGCGGGAGAAGAGAGTGGTGGGTACAATGAGCAGTTCTTC
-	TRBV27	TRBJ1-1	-	CASSSSLTTRMNTEAFF	TGTGCCAGCAGTTCCTCCCTGACAACGCGGATGAACACTGAAGCTTTCTTT
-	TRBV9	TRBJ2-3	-	CASSVGTAKDTQYF	TGTGCCAGCAGCGTAGGGACAGCGAAAGATACGCAGTATTTT
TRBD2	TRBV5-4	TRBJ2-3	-	CASSPGGLAGVVGTDTQYF	TGTGCCAGCAGCCCCGGGGGACTAGCGGGGGTAGTCGGCACAGATACGCAGTATTTT
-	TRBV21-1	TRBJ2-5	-	CASSPGEQGNQETQYF	TGTGCCAGCAGCCCTGGGGAACAGGGTAACCAAGAGACCCAGTACTTC
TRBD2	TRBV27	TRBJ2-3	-	CASSLLKAGGTDTQYF	TGTGCCAGCAGTTTATTAAAGGCGGGGGGCACAGATACGCAGTATTTT
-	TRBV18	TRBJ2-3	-	CASSRLETDTQYF	TGTGCCAGCTCACGACTAGAGACAGATACGCAGTATTTT
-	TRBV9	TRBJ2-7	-	CASSVAPGALWYEQYF	TGTGCCAGCAGCGTAGCTCCAGGCGCCCTTTGGTACGAGCAGTACTTC
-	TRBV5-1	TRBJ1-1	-	CASSLRYRTKRMNTEAFF	TGCGCCAGCAGCTTGCGGTATCGGACGAAAAGGATGAACACTGAAGCTTTCTTT
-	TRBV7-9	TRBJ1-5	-	CASSVDSDQPQHF	TGTGCCAGCAGCGTCGACAGTGATCAGCCCCAGCATTTT
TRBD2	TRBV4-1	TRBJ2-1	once	CASSPGLAGGNEQFF	TGCGCCAGCAGCCCGGGACTAGCGGGGGGGAATGAGCAGTTCTTC
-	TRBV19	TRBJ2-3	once	CASSIRVTFGGGDTQYF	TGTGCCAGTAGTATTAGAGTAACCTTCGGGGGCGGAGATACGCAGTATTTT
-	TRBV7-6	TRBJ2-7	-	CASSYQKGGHSSYEQYF	TGTGCCAGCAGCTATCAGAAAGGGGGACACAGTTCCTACGAGCAGTACTTC
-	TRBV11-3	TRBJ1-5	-	CASSLDGGRRSGLLQPQHF	TGTGCCAGCAGCTTAGACGGAGGACGCCGTAGCGGGCTACTTCAGCCCCAGCATTTT
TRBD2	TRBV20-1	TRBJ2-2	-	CSASSGTSGGANTGELFF	TGCAGTGCTAGTTCCGGGACTAGCGGGGGAGCGAACACCGGGGAGCTGTTTTTT
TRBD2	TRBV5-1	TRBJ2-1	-	CASSPSGRGNEQFF	TGCGCCAGCAGTCCTAGCGGGAGGGGGAATGAGCAGTTCTTC
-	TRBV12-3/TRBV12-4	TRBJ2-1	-	CASSRPSYNEQFF	TGTGCCAGCAGCAGACCCTCCTACAATGAGCAGTTCTTC
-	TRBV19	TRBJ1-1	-	CASTPGRRDTEAFF	TGTGCCAGTACCCCGGGGCGGCGAGACACTGAAGCTTTCTTT
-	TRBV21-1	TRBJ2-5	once	CARTSGRWVKTQYF	TGTGCCAGGACTAGCGGGAGATGGGTCAAGACCCAGTACTTC
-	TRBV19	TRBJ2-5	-	CASTTVGGQETQYF	-
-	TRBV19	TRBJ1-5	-	CASSIGRTARGHQPQHF	TGTGCCAGTAGTATAGGCCGAACCGCCAGGGGACATCAGCCCCAGCATTTT
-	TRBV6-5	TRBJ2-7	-	CASTDGVSYEQYF	TGTGCCAGTACGGACGGGGTCTCCTACGAGCAGTACTTC
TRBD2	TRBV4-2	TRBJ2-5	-	CASSPTSGEYQETQYF	TGTGCCAGCAGCCCGACTAGCGGGGAGTACCAAGAGACCCAGTACTTC
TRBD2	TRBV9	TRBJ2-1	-	CASSVDSGSAYGNEQFF	TGTGCCAGCAGCGTAGATAGCGGGAGCGCATATGGTAATGAGCAGTTCTTC
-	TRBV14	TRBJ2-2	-	CASSQDRTGELFF	TGTGCCAGCAGCCAAGATAGAACCGGGGAGCTGTTTTTT
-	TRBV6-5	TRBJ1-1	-	CASSPQRATEAFF	TGTGCCAGCAGTCCTCAGAGGGCCACTGAAGCTTTCTTT
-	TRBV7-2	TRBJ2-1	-	CASSPFPRLTVNEQFF	TGTGCCAGCAGTCCTTTTCCAAGACTCACAGTCAATGAGCAGTTCTTC
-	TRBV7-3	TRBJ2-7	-	CASSPQPGAYEQYF	TGTGCCAGCAGCCCCCAGCCCGGGGCCTACGAGCAGTACTTC
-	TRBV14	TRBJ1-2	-	CASSLYLNREDGYTF	TGTGCCAGCAGCCTTTATTTAAACAGAGAAGATGGCTACACCTTC
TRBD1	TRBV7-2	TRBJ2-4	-	CASRPDRATKNIQYF	TGTGCCAGCAGACCCGACAGGGCGACCAAAAACATTCAGTACTTC
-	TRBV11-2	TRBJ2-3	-	CASSLGNRVADTQYF	TGTGCCAGCAGCTTAGGGAATAGGGTGGCAGATACGCAGTATTTT
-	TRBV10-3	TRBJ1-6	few	CAIGTASYNSPLHF	TGTGCCATAGGGACGGCCTCCTATAATTCACCCCTCCACTTT
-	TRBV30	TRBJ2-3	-	CAWSGPWGDPEDTQYF	TGTGCCTGGAGTGGACCGTGGGGAGACCCAGAAGATACGCAGTATTTT
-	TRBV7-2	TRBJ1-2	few	CASSIPLVGQYGYTF	TGTGCCAGCAGCATACCTTTAGTTGGACAGTATGGCTACACCTTC
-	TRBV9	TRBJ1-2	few	CASSAGEIDGYTF	TGTGCCAGCAGCGCCGGGGAAATCGATGGCTACACCTTC
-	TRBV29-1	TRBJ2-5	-	CSVGARLSETQYF	TGCAGCGTTGGAGCCAGATTATCAGAGACCCAGTACTTC
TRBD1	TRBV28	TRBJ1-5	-	CASRYRDRGQGQPQHF	TGTGCCAGCAGATACCGGGACAGGGGTCAGGGTCAGCCCCAGCATTTT
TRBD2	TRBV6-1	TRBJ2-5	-	CASSEPGASGGARETQYF	TGTGCCAGCAGTGAACCTGGGGCTAGCGGGGGGGCCCGAGAGACCCAGTACTTC
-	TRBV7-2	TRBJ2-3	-	CASSPRWGPTDTQYF	TGTGCCAGCAGCCCCCGGTGGGGGCCCACAGATACGCAGTATTTT
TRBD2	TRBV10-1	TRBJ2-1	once	CASSEGGGVEFNEQFF	TGCGCCAGCAGTGAGGGGGGGGGAGTCGAGTTCAATGAGCAGTTCTTC
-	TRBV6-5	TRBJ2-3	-	CASSYLLTGTDTQYF	TGTGCCAGCAGTTACTTACTCACAGGGACAGATACGCAGTATTTT
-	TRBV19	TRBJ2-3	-	CASRKEGLGADTQYF	TGTGCCAGTAGGAAGGAGGGGCTGGGGGCAGATACGCAGTATTTT
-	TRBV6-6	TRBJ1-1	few	CASSSPGGVNTEAFF	TGTGCCAGCAGTTCCCCGGGCGGGGTGAACACTGAAGCTTTCTTT
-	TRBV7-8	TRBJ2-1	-	CASSLGPSGVNEQFF	TGTGCCAGCAGCTTAGGGCCCTCTGGTGTCAATGAGCAGTTCTTC
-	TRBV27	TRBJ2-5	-	CASSTKQGPGTQYF	TGTGCCAGCAGTACTAAACAGGGCCCGGGGACCCAGTACTTC
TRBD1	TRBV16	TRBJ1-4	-	CASSPPGGSGEKLFF	TGTGCCAGCAGCCCGCCAGGGGGCTCGGGGGAAAAACTGTTTTTT
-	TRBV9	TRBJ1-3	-	CASSPLSGNTIYF	TGTGCCAGCAGCCCTTTATCTGGAAACACCATATATTTT
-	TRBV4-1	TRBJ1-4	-	CASSHLLTNEKLFF	TGCGCCAGCAGCCATCTTTTAACTAATGAAAAACTGTTTTTT
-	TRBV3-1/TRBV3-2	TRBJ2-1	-	CASSQGTLDNEQFF	TGTGCCAGCAGCCAAGGGACACTGGACAATGAGCAGTTCTTC
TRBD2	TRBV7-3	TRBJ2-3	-	CASSFSGSPDTQYF	TGTGCCAGCAGCTTTAGCGGGAGTCCAGATACGCAGTATTTT
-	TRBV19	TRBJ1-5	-	CASTVGQLNQPQHF	TGTGCCAGTACCGTCGGACAGTTGAATCAGCCCCAGCATTTT
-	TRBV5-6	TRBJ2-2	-	CASSFRGPGYTGELFF	TGTGCCAGCAGCTTTCGGGGGCCTGGGTACACCGGGGAGCTGTTTTTT
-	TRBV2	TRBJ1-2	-	CASVGNNYGYTF	TGTGCCAGCGTAGGGAATAACTATGGCTACACCTTC
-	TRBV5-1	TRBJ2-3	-	CASSLGSDTQYF	TGCGCCAGCAGCTTGGGGTCCGATACGCAGTATTTT
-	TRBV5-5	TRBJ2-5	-	CASSSRAQETQYF	TGTGCCAGCAGCAGCCGGGCTCAAGAGACCCAGTACTTC
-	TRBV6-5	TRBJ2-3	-	CASSYSRRGTDTQYF	TGTGCCAGCAGTTACTCGCGGAGGGGCACAGATACGCAGTATTTT